The next 27 T cell receptor beta chains were all read from a single sample in a study of glioma-infiltrating T cells (dated by TCRdb to 2015 to 2016). Sequencing used an Illumina MiSeq. The iRepertoire nested amplicon-rescue multiplex PCR (arm-PCR) platform was used to amplify TCR alpha and beta CDR3 regions from RNA. Clones were called with MiXCR by TCRdb after fastp trimmed the public reads at Q25, and only in-frame beta chains were retained. CDR3 protein duplicates are merged, each entry listing the most common genes and DNA. The sample has around 350,000 distinct CDR3 sequences on record, 35% to 45% of them singletons. The ten biggest clones cover approximately 12% of the sample. Source material: glioma tissue, nonneoplastic brain tissue, or PBMCs (not recorded which). These receptors originate from a human donor with low-grade glioma or glioblastoma, undergoing nonglioma brain surgery, or in good health (not recorded which).

In this sample, this clonotype turned up a few times. The rearrangement joins TRBV12-3 or TRBV12-4 to TRBJ1-1; 9 bases are shared with TRBD1. This CDR3 spans 16 amino acids. J lost 0 bases, V lost 5 bases, and 7 bases had no gene match. This CDR3 is CASSTRQGEMNTEAFF. The DNA of the CDR3 is TGTGCCAGCAGTACCCGACAGGGGGAAATGAACACTGAAGCTTTCTTT.

This clonotype has only a few counts. CDR3 protein: CASSRGTEGYTF. CDR3 coding DNA: TGTGCCAGCAGTCGGGGGACAGAAGGCTACACCTTC. The chain recombines TRBV12-3 or TRBV12-4 with TRBJ1-2; the match to TRBD1 covers 7 bases. J was trimmed by 8 bases and V by 5 bases; bases with no gene match: 5. CDR3 length: 12 residues.

The sample holds one count of this clonotype. The chain recombines TRBV27 with TRBJ2-3, with TRBD2 as a possible D gene (6 bases). The V end was cut by 1 base, the J end by 3 bases, with 14 bases between. The CDR3 runs 16 residues. In germline, CDR1 is MNHEY, CDR2 SMNVEV (reference sequence). This CDR3 is CASSLLGGEGTDTQYF. The CDR3 nucleotides are TGTGCCAGCAGTTTATTGGGGGGAGAGGGGACAGATACGCAGTATTTT.

Details on this clonotype: Sequence at one end of the junction differs from germline and may be a read error. This sequence joins TRBV18 and TRBJ1-3; D possibly corresponds to TRBD1 (5 bases). Germline V gives CDR1 KGHSH, CDR2 LQKENI. The CDR3 is made up of 17 amino acids. The CDR3 region is CASSPLGGTSTGNTMYF. DNA for the CDR3: TGTGCCAGCTCACCACTTGGGGGAACTTCAACTGGAAACACCATGTATTTT.

In its sample, this clonotype was seen once. A much larger clone lies a single base off, so this may be a read error. The chain combines TRBV6-2 or TRBV6-3 with TRBJ1-1; 7 bases align to TRBD1. Germline values: CDR1 MNHEY, CDR2 SVGEGT. This CDR3 has 13 amino acids. The V and J ends lost 7 bases and 5 bases, in that order; junction bases with no gene match: 7. The CDR3 DNA is TGTGCCAGCATGAACAGGGGAAGGACTGAAGCTTTCTTT. Translated: CASMNRGRTEAFF.

The CDR3 DNA sequence: TGTGCCAGCAGCTTAGAGAGCGGGGGGAGCTCCTACAATGAGCAGTTCTTC. It encodes CASSLESGGSSYNEQFF. V gene TRBV7-6 combines with J gene TRBJ2-1, with 9 bases aligning to TRBD2. The CDR3 contains 17 residues. From germline, CDR1 is SGHVS and CDR2 FNYEAQ. The junction had 4 bases not matched to a gene; V was cut back by 1 base and J by 0 bases.

Notes on this clonotype: It may be a read error: a sequence one base away is much more abundant. This chain links TRBV6-2 or TRBV6-3 with TRBJ1-1, with no clear D. Germline lookup yields CDR1 MNHEY and CDR2 SVGEGT. CDR3 length equals 13 residues. In nucleotides, the CDR3 is TGTGCCAGCAGTTACATCGCAGTTAATGAAGCTTTATTT. This encodes CASSYIAVNEALF.

The count of this clonotype is one. Here the CDR3 omits its conserved ending phenylalanine or tryptophan, so a read error is the likely source. V usage is TRBV27 and J usage is TRBJ2-1; 7 positions agree with TRBD2. This CDR3 has 15 residues. Germline trimming cut 7 bases from V and 5 bases from J; bases unmatched to any gene: 11. Per the germline V gene, CDR1 is MNHEY and CDR2 is SMNVEV (reference sequence). CDR3: CASTLVAGVHNEQFL. The CDR3 DNA sequence: TGTGCCAGCACCCTGGTTGCGGGAGTCCACAATGAGCAGTTCCTC.

With respect to this clonotype: This may be a read error, as it is one base from a much larger clone. V usage is TRBV6-1 and J usage is TRBJ1-3; the D gene is possibly TRBD1 (5 bases). CDR1 is MNHNS, CDR2 SASEGT, per germline. This CDR3 region has 13 residues. The CDR3 protein is CVSKTGAGNTIYF. CDR3 DNA sequence: TGTGTCAGCAAGACGGGGGCTGGAAACACCATATATTTT.

About this clonotype: This sequence may be a read error, since a much larger clone differs from it by one base. The gene calls are TRBV4-1 and TRBJ2-5; the match to TRBD2 covers 7 bases. This CDR3 has 15 residues. Per germline, CDR1 MGHRA and CDR2 YSYEKL. In DNA form, the CDR3 reads TGCGCCAGCAGCCCCAATGGGGAGGGCCTAGAGACCAAGTACTTC. Translated: CASSPNGEGLETKYF.

The V gene is TRBV7-6, the J gene TRBJ2-7; D is possibly TRBD1 or TRBD2 (5 bases each). The CDR3 is 15 residues long. From germline, CDR1 is SGHVS and CDR2 FNYEAQ. Deletions cut 0 bases from V and 6 bases from J, with 15 bases between. The CDR3 is CASSLAWGTGREQYF. CDR3 sequence (DNA): TGTGCCAGCAGCTTAGCATGGGGGACGGGGCGCGAGCAGTACTTC. The whole variable domain, filled in from reference TRBV7-6 and TRBJ2-7, reads GAGVSQSPRYKVTKRGQDVALRCDPISGHVSLYWYRQALGQGPEFLTYFNYEAQQDKSGLPNDRFSAERPEGSISTLTIQRTEQRDSAMYRCASSLAWGTGREQYFGPGTRLTVT.

Concerning this clonotype itself: A much larger clone differs by one base, so this may be a read error. V usage is TRBV28 and J usage is TRBJ2-3; D possibly corresponds to TRBD2 (6 bases). This CDR3 region has 13 residues. Germline values: CDR1 MDHEN, CDR2 SYDVKM. V was trimmed by 2 bases and J by 8 bases, leaving 11 bases between them. The CDR3 loop is CASSLGTPGTQYF. For the CDR3, the DNA is TGTGCCAGCAGTTTAGGGACTCCAGGTACGCAGTATTTT.

The CDR3 coding sequence is TGCGCCAGCAGCTTGGGTGCGGGAGGGCCTCGTGAGCAGTTCTTC. As protein: CASSLGAGGPREQFF. This chain connects TRBV5-1 to TRBJ2-1, with 9 bases aligning to TRBD2. Germline-derived CDR1 and CDR2 are SGHRS and YFSETQ. Unmatched junction bases numbered 7, after V lost 0 bases and J lost 9 bases. The CDR3 consists of 15 residues.

This clonotype was observed a few times. The rearrangement links TRBV6-6 to TRBJ2-5, with D tentatively TRBD2 (7 bases). V lost 2 bases and J lost 9, with 22 bases in between. The CDR3 runs 16 residues. The germline V gene has CDR1 MNHNY and CDR2 SVGAGI (reference sequence). As DNA, the CDR3 is TGTGCCAGCAGTTACCGGGGGGCTAGCGGTAATTGGGCCCAGTACTTC. Amino acid sequence: CASSYRGASGNWAQYF.

This chain links TRBV6-1 with TRBJ2-7; 10 bases fit TRBD1. This CDR3 spans 14 amino acids. Germline V gene lookup returns CDR1 MNHNS and CDR2 SASEGT. J gave up 2 bases and V 8 bases, and 6 bases lay outside the gene matches. In DNA form, the CDR3 reads TGTGCCAGCCAATCCGGGACAGGGGCCTACGAGCAGTACTTC. This codes for CASQSGTGAYEQYF.

The chain employs TRBV7-3 and TRBJ2-2; no reliable D call. CDR3 length: 15 residues. Germline-derived CDR1 and CDR2 are SGHTA and FQGTGA. Trimming stripped 0 bases from V and 1 base from J, with 6 bases between. The CDR3, as DNA: TGTGCCAGCAGCTTAACGGCGGTGAACACCGGGGAGCTGTTTTTT. It yields the protein CASSLTAVNTGELFF. Drawing the rest from reference TRBV7-3 and TRBJ2-2, the complete variable domain is GAGVSQTPSNKVTEKGKYVELRCDPISGHTALYWYRQSLGQGPEFLIYFQGTGAADDSGLPNDRFFAVRPEGSVSTLKIQRTERGDSAVYLCASSLTAVNTGELFFGEGSRLTVL.

The chain uses TRBV7-9 and TRBJ2-7; the D gene is possibly TRBD1 (6 bases). The CDR3 covers 14 residues. CDR1 and CDR2 (germline): SEHNR, FQNEAQ (reference sequence). The germline V and J ends were trimmed by 5 bases and 1 base, with 12 bases remaining between them. CDR3 bases: TGTGCCAGCAGCGTAGTGACAGGATCCTACGAGCAGTACTTC. This translates into CASSVVTGSYEQYF.

Only a few counts were recorded for this clonotype. One junction end disagrees with the germline gene, perhaps due to a read error. The V gene is TRBV7-6, the J gene TRBJ2-1; maybe TRBD2 (6 bases). Germline CDR1 is SGHVS and CDR2 is FNYEAQ. The CDR3 consists of 15 residues. The CDR3 bases are TGTGCCAACAGCCCACCAGCGGGTTCCTACAATGAGCAGTTCTTC. Translating gives CANSPPAGSYNEQFF.

This chain connects TRBV7-9 to TRBJ2-2; 8 bases are shared with TRBD1. The trim removed 7 bases at V and 0 bases at J, leaving 4 bases unmatched. The CDR3 is 15 residues long. CDR1 and CDR2 from the germline V gene are SEHNR and FQNEAQ (reference sequence). CDR3 loop: CASNLQGANTGELFF. The CDR3 DNA follows: TGTGCCAGCAACCTACAGGGGGCGAACACCGGGGAGCTGTTTTTT.

This clonotype has ten or more counts. The rearrangement uses TRBV6-1 and TRBJ2-3, with D tentatively TRBD1 (5 bases). V lost 5 bases, J lost 1 base, and 16 bases lay in between. The CDR3 sequence is 16 residues long. Germline V lookup: CDR1 MNHNS, CDR2 SASEGT. The CDR3 reads CASSSRPPGRTDTQYF. The DNA for the CDR3 is TGTGCCAGCAGTTCCAGACCCCCAGGGCGCACAGATACGCAGTATTTT.

The sample holds a few counts of this clonotype. The CDR3 sequence: CASSQVSTGGGTEAFF. CDR3 nucleotides: TGTGCCAGCAGCCAAGTGTCGACAGGGGGCGGCACTGAAGCTTTCTTT. The rearrangement uses TRBV4-2 and TRBJ1-1, with 10 bases fitting TRBD1. The CDR3 spans 16 residues. V lost 1 base and J lost 4; bases outside the gene matches: 6. Germline V lookup: CDR1 LGHNA, CDR2 YNFKEQ.

In its sample, this clonotype was seen many times. This chain links TRBV2 with TRBJ2-4; TRBD2 is a possible D gene (5 bases). The germline V and J ends were trimmed by 9 bases and 5 bases, with 8 bases remaining between them. Germline V gene data show CDR1 as SNHLY and CDR2 as FYNNEI. The CDR3 sequence is 11 residues long. The CDR3 bases are TGTGCCAGGAGGGTCCAAAACATTCAGTACTTC. Amino acids: CARRVQNIQYF.

Comments on this clonotype: A much bigger clone sits one base away, suggesting this may be a read error. The rearrangement links TRBV28 to TRBJ1-5, with TRBD1 identical over 7 bases. The V gene end was trimmed by 4 bases and the J gene end by 9 bases; junction bases not matched to a gene: 6. Germline CDR1 is MDHEN and CDR2 is SYDVKM. The CDR3 runs 13 residues. The CDR3 is CASSSGQSRPQHF. The CDR3 DNA reads as TGTGCCAGCAGTTCGGGACAGAGTCGGCCCCAGCATTTT. The complete variable domain, with remaining parts taken from reference TRBV28 and TRBJ1-5, reads DVKVTQSSRYLVKRTGEKVFLECVQDMDHENMFWYRQDPGLGLRLIYFSYDVKMKEKGDIPEGYSVSREKKERFSLILESASTNQTSMYLCASSSGQSRPQHFGDGTRLSIL.

The CDR3: CASSPRRGGGSSYNEQFF. The CDR3 nucleotides read TGTGCCAGCAGCCCCCGCAGGGGGGGTGGGAGCTCCTACAATGAGCAGTTCTTC. The gene calls are TRBV7-2 and TRBJ2-1; tentatively, D is TRBD1 or TRBD2 (7 bases each). The length of the CDR3 is 18 residues. Looked up from germline, CDR1 is SGHTA and CDR2 is FQGNSA. Trimming shortened V by 5 bases and J by 0 bases, and 20 bases separated the two germline ends.

The table lists this clonotype with a few counts. This chain uses TRBV5-1 with TRBJ2-3; D gene ambiguous. V shed 0 bases and J shed 2 bases, with 7 bases lying between them. CDR3 size: 14 residues. The germline gives CDR1 SGHRS, CDR2 YFSETQ. In nucleotides, the CDR3 is TGCGCCAGCAGCTTGGCCATGACCACAGATACGCAGTATTTT. It translates to CASSLAMTTDTQYF.

This chain joins TRBV4-3 and TRBJ2-1; 7 bases fit TRBD2. V trimming: 1 base; J trimming: 4 bases; junction bases outside the gene matches: 13. Germline-derived CDR1 and CDR2 are LGHNA and YSLEER. This CDR3 has 18 residues. In nucleotides, the CDR3 is TGCGCCAGCAGCCAAGTCTACCCGGCTAGCGGACCTTACAATGAGCAGTTCTTC. Translated, it gives CASSQVYPASGPYNEQFF.

The chain employs TRBV5-1 and TRBJ2-1; D may be TRBD2 (6 bases). Germline values: CDR1 SGHRS, CDR2 YFSETQ. The CDR3 consists of 16 residues. The V gene lost 5 bases and the J gene lost 6 bases, with 21 bases spanning the gap. This CDR3 is CASRGSLSGGANEQFF. In DNA form, the CDR3 reads TGCGCCAGCAGGGGGAGCCTTAGCGGAGGAGCCAATGAGCAGTTCTTC.